This TCR beta chain was recovered during a study of monozygotic twins with cystic fibrosis. Study-wide background: Libraries were built from approximately 3 micrograms of fragmented DNA using around 16 PCR cycles.

A note on this clone: Antigen specificity is unknown.

Repertoires were generated with immunoSEQ multiplex PCR, while TCRdb's copy carries only in-frame clones and drops some. The sample lists 20,000 to 30,000 clones; about 96% were seen once. Study-wide findings and caveats: In 13 of 16 pairs, V gene usage was closest to the co-twin's. Median Simpson clonality of 0.0095 suggested naive T cells predominated.

Material for sequencing was blood. This receptor was obtained from a girl between 2 and 10 years old with cystic fibrosis.

The CDR3, as DNA: TGCGCCAGCAGCTTGGTGGGGCAAGAGACCCAGTACTTC. Protein: CASSLVGQETQYF. The rearrangement links TRBV5-1 to TRBJ2-5; D call uncertain. The CDR3 is 13 residues long. V dropped 0 bases and J dropped 2 bases, with 5 bases sitting between them. Germline V lookup: CDR1 SGHRS, CDR2 YFSETQ.